The sequence of this TCR beta chain was determined in a study of T cells after yellow fever vaccination. V lost 7 bases and J lost 1, with 16 bases in between. The CDR3 spans 15 residues. MiXCR, run by TCRdb on the 5' RACE reads, gives a single entry per CDR3 protein. The table lists approximately 300,000 distinct CDR3 sequences, around 6.8% of them singletons. The TCR originated in a man between 18 and 29 years old who received the YFV17D yellow fever vaccine. The chain uses TRBV12-3 or TRBV12-4 and TRBJ1-1; D is perhaps TRBD1 (6 bases). The sample was PBMCs, taken roughly 46 days after the first yellow fever vaccination. CDR3 sequence (DNA): TGTGCCAGCACTCTAAGAGGACAGAGGAACACTGAAGCTTTCTTT. Translated, it gives CASTLRGQRNTEAFF.